The entry below describes one TCR beta chain. The sample belongs to a study of blood T cell repertoires in COVID-19. About the research overall: T cells, B-cell-depleted T cells, or PBMCs supplied cDNA or gDNA.

TCRdb's table, derived via immunoSEQ multiplex PCR, lists solely in-frame clones and lacks some. The sample carries some 48,000 clones, over 70% recorded once. Trimming removed 6 bases at V and 4 bases at J, with 17 bases between. Germline lookup yields CDR1 MNHEY and CDR2 SMNVEV (reference sequence). The CDR3 extends over 15 amino acids. The clonotype was recovered from a human donor in a cohort sampled during active COVID-19. The source material was peripheral blood. The rearrangement uses TRBV27 and TRBJ2-3; the D gene is possibly TRBD1 (6 bases). The CDR3 region is CASSSTGLWADTQYF. The CDR3 bases are TGTGCCAGCAGCTCGACAGGCTTGTGGGCAGATACGCAGTATTTT.